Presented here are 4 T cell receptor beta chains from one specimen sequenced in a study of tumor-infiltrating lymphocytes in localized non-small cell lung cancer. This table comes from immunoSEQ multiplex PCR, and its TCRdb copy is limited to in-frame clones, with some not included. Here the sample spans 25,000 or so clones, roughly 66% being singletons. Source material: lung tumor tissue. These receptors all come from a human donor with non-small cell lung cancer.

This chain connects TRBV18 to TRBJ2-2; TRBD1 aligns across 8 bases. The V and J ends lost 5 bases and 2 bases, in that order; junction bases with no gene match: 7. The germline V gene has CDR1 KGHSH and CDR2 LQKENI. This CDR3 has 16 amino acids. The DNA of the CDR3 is TGTGCCAGCTCATCGGGGACAGGTTTTAACACCGGGGAGCTGTTTTTT. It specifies CASSSGTGFNTGELFF.

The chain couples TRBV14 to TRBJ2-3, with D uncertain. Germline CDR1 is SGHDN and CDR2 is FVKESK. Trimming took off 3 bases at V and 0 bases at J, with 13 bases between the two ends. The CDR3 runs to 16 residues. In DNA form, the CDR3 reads TGTGCCAGCAGCCATTCCGAGCGTCGGAGCACAGATACGCAGTATTTT. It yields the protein CASSHSERRSTDTQYF.

CDR3 bases: TGCGCCAGCAGCTTGGGCCCCCGGGGCGGGGGAGAGAATGAGCAGTTCTTC. Translation gives CASSLGPRGGGENEQFF. The chain links TRBV5-1 to TRBJ2-1; 7 bases map to TRBD2. CDR1 is SGHRS, CDR2 YFSETQ, per germline. After removal of 0 bases from V and 7 bases from J, the junction contained 13 bases not matched to a gene. CDR3 length: 17 residues.

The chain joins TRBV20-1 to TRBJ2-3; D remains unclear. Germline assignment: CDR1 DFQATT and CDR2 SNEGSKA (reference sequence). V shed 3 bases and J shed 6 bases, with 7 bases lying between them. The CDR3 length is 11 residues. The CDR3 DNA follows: TGCAGTGCTAGCAGGTTGGATACGCAGTATTTT. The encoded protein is CSASRLDTQYF.